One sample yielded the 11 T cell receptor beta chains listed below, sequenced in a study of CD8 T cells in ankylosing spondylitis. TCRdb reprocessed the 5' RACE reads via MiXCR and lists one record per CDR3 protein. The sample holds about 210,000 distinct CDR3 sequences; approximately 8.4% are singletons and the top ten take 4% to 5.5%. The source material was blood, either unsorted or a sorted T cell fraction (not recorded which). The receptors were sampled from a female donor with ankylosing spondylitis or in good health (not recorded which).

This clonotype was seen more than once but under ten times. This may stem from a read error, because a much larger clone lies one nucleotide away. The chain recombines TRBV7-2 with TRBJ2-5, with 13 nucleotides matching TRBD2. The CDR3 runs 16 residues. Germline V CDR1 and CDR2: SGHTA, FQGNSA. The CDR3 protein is CASSSTSGRTQEAQYF. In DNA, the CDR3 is TGTGCCAGCAGCTCGACTAGCGGGAGGACCCAAGAGGCCCAGTACTTC. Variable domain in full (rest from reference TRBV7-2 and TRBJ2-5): GAGVSQSPSNKVTEKGKDVELRCDPISGHTALYWYRQSLGQGLEFLIYFQGNSAPDKSGLPSDRFSAERTGGSVSTLTIQRTQQEDSAVYLCASSSTSGRTQEAQYFGPGTRLLVL.

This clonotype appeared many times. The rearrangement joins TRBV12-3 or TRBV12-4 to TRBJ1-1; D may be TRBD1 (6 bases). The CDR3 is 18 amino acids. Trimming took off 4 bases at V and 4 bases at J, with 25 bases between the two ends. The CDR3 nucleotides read TGTGCCAGCAGTTCCTACAGGGTGGATTTCCTGGAGCCCACTGAAGCTTTCTTT. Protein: CASSSYRVDFLEPTEAFF.

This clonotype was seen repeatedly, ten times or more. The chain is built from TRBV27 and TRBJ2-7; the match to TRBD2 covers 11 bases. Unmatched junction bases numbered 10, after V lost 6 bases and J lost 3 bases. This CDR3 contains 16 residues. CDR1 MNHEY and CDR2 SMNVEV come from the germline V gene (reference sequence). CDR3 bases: TGTGCCAGCAGCCGTAAGCCGGGACTAGCGGACTACGAGCAGTACTTC. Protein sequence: CASSRKPGLADYEQYF.

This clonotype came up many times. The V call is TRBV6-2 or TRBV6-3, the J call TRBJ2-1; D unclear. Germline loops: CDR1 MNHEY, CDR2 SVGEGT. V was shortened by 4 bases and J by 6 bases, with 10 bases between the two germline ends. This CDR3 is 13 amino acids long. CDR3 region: CASSSGWSNEQFF. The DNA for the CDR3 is TGTGCCAGCAGTTCCGGGTGGTCCAATGAGCAGTTCTTC.

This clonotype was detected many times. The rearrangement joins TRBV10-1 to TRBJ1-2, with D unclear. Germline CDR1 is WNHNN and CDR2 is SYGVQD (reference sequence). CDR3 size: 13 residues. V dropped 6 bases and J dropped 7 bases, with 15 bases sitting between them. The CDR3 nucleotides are TGCGCCAGCAGCCCTAGTGTTGCTGGTGGCTACACCTTC. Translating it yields CASSPSVAGGYTF.

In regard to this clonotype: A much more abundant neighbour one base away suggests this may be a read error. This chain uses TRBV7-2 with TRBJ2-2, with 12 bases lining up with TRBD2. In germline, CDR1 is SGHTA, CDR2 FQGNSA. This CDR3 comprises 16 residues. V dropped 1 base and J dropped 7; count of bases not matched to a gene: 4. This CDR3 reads CASSLGLAGEVGELFF. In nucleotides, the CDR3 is TGTGCCAGCAGCTTAGGACTAGCGGGAGAGGTCGGGGAGCTGTTTTTT.

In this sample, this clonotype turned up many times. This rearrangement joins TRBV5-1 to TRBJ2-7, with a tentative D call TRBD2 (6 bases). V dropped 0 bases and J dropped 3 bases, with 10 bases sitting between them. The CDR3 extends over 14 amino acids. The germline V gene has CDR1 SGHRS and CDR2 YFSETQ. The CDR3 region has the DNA TGCGCCAGCAGCTTGGATATAGCGGACTACGAGCAGTACTTC. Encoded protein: CASSLDIADYEQYF. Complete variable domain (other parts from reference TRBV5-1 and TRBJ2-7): KAGVTQTPRYLIKTRGQQVTLSCSPISGHRSVSWYQQTPGQGLQFLFEYFSETQRNKGNFPGRFSGRQFSNSRSEMNVSTLELGDSALYLCASSLDIADYEQYFGPGTRLTVT.

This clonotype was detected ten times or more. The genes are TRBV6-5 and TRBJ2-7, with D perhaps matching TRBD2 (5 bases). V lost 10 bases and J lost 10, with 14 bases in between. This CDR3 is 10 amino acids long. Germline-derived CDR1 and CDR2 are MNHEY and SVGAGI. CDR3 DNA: TGTGCCACTAGCTACCCTCCTCAGTACTTC. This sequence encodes CATSYPPQYF.

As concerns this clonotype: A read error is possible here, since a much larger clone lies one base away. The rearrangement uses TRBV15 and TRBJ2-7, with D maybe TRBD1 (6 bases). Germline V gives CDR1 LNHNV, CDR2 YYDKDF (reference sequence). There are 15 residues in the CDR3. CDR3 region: CVTSEGTPDQYEQYF. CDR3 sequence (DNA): TGTGTCACCAGTGAGGGGACACCGGACCAATACGAGCAGTACTTC. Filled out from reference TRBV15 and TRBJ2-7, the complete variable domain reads DAMVIQNPRYQVTQFGKPVTLSCSQTLNHNVMYWYQQKSSQAPKLLFHYYDKDFNNEADTPDNFQSRRPNTSFCFLDIRSPGLGDTAMYLCVTSEGTPDQYEQYFGPGTRLTVT.

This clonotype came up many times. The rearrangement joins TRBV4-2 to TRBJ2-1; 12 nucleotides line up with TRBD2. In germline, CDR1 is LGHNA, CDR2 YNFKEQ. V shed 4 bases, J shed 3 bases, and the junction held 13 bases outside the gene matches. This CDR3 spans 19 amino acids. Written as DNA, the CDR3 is TGTGCCAGCAGCCGCCCAACCCCACTAGCGGGAGGAGGCTACAATGAGCAGTTCTTC. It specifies CASSRPTPLAGGGYNEQFF.

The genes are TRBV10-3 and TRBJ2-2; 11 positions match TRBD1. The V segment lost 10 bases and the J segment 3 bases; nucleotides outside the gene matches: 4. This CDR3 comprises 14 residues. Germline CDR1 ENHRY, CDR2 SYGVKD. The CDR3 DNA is TGTGCCACGGGGGGACAGGGGGACACCGGGGAGCTGTTTTTT. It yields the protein CATGGQGDTGELFF.